This record concerns one T cell receptor beta chain sequence. The sample originates from a study of blood T cell repertoires in COVID-19. Across the whole study: Specimens from acute and convalescent COVID-19 originated in the United States, Italy and Spain.

Per the authors' pipeline: For nucleated cells, counts were estimated from reference gene primer amplification. Clones were read by immunoSEQ multiplex PCR, and TCRdb kept only the in-frame ones, dropping some. V and J calls and clone size follow that table, whereas D and trimming were derived from the DNA. This table holds roughly 380,000 clones, over 85% found once. Sequences were obtained from peripheral blood. The receptor's source is an older woman with COVID-19, enrolled during active disease.

CDR3 DNA sequence: TGCGCCAGCAGCTTGGATTCTGCGGGTGAAGCTTTCTTT. This translates into CASSLDSAGEAFF. This sequence joins TRBV5-1 and TRBJ1-1; D ambiguous. The CDR3 consists of 13 residues. V lost 0 bases and J lost 7, with 10 bases in between. From germline, CDR1 is SGHRS and CDR2 YFSETQ.